This passage covers 17 T cell receptor beta chains from one sample sequenced in a study of CD8 T cells in Susac syndrome. Random hexamers were used to reverse transcribe the RNA input (about 0.5 to 1 ug). From the immunoSEQ multiplex PCR reads, TCRdb called clonotypes with MiXCR, one entry per CDR3 protein. Of approximately 120,000 distinct CDR3 sequences in the sample, around 90% were seen once. The material sequenced was CD8+ T cells from PBMCs. The source is a human donor with multiple sclerosis.

This chain connects TRBV28 to TRBJ2-7; 10 bases match TRBD2. The germline CDR1 and CDR2 sequences are MDHEN and SYDVKM. This CDR3 has 15 residues. V was pared by 5 bases and J by 1 base, with 5 bases of the junction left unmatched. CDR3 region: CASSDGTSVSYEQYF. The CDR3 DNA is TGTGCCAGCAGTGACGGGACTAGCGTATCCTACGAGCAGTACTTC.

The chain carries TRBV6-5 and TRBJ1-2, with TRBD1 as a possible D gene (6 bases). The V end lost 4 bases, the J end lost 6 bases, and 12 bases lay between the germline ends. The CDR3 is 13 residues long. From germline, CDR1 is MNHEY and CDR2 SVGAGI. CDR3 coding DNA: TGTGCCAGCAGTTCGCAGGGGATCGATGGCTACACCTTC. The encoded protein is CASSSQGIDGYTF.

This clonotype was seen only once. This rearrangement joins TRBV12-3 or TRBV12-4 to TRBJ1-2; D unresolved. CDR3 length: 13 amino acids. V was shortened by 7 bases and J by 4 bases, with 13 bases between the two germline ends. In nucleotides, the CDR3 is TGTGCCAGCACCCCCCTGGAGAGCTATGGCTACACCTTC. It specifies CASTPLESYGYTF.

The V gene is TRBV20-1, the J gene TRBJ2-2; 10 nucleotides line up with TRBD2. V dropped 6 bases and J dropped 1; count of bases not matched to a gene: 11. Germline loops: CDR1 DFQATT, CDR2 SNEGSKA (reference sequence). This CDR3 has 17 amino acids. The CDR3 loop reads CSASPAGTSENTGELFF. The CDR3 region has the DNA TGCAGTGCCTCACCGGCCGGGACTAGCGAGAACACCGGGGAGCTGTTTTTT.

This chain links TRBV20-1 with TRBJ2-7, with TRBD2 matching 7 bases. This CDR3 has 16 amino acids. Germline-derived CDR1 and CDR2 are DFQATT and SNEGSKA (reference sequence). Trimming at V came to 4 bases and at J to 1 base, leaving 13 bases not matched to a gene. The CDR3 bases are TGCAGTGCTACCGTCGTTCGGGCGGGAGAGTCCTACGAGCAGTACTTC. Protein sequence: CSATVVRAGESYEQYF.

The genes are TRBV6-6 and TRBJ1-1; D remains unclear. This CDR3 spans 12 amino acids. Germline lookup yields CDR1 MNHNY and CDR2 SVGAGI (reference sequence). Deletions cut 7 bases from V and 6 bases from J, with 12 bases between. The CDR3 here is CASTPGGPEAFF. The CDR3, as DNA: TGTGCCAGCACCCCCGGTGGGCCTGAAGCTTTCTTT.

The CDR3 loop is CASSLTVGKSTYEQYF. CDR3 nucleotides: TGTGCCAGCAGTTTAACGGTAGGGAAATCGACCTACGAGCAGTACTTC. The V gene is TRBV28, the J gene TRBJ2-7; D unclear. CDR3 length: 16 amino acids. Germline V gene sequence: CDR1 MDHEN, CDR2 SYDVKM. Trimming took off 2 bases at V and 2 bases at J, with 16 bases between the two ends.

V and J are TRBV19 and TRBJ1-5, with D tentatively TRBD1 (5 bases). The CDR3 contains 13 residues. Germline assignment: CDR1 LNHDA and CDR2 SQIVND (reference sequence). V lost 6 bases and J lost 5, with 11 bases in between. The CDR3 protein is CASSTTDYQPQHF. The CDR3 DNA reads TGTGCCAGTAGCACGACAGATTATCAGCCCCAGCATTTT.

The chain links TRBV7-3 to TRBJ2-2; 12 nucleotides agree with TRBD2. This CDR3 spans 18 amino acids. V shed 4 bases, J shed 8 bases, and the junction held 14 bases outside the gene matches. Germline V CDR1 and CDR2: SGHTA, FQGTGA. The CDR3 DNA reads TGTGCCAGCAGCTACACAAGGACTAGCGGGGCCCTAGCTGGGGAGCTGTTTTTT. Translation: CASSYTRTSGALAGELFF.

The chain joins TRBV25-1 to TRBJ1-1; the D is unclear. CDR3 length equals 13 residues. The V and J ends lost 4 bases and 5 bases respectively, with 11 bases between them. CDR1 is MGHDK and CDR2 is SYGVNS in the germline V gene. DNA of the CDR3: TGTGCCAGCAGTGCGCCCTTAGGGACTGAAGCTTTCTTT. Protein: CASSAPLGTEAFF.

The chain combines TRBV7-8 with TRBJ2-1, with TRBD1 as a possible D gene (6 bases). V was trimmed by 1 base and J by 7 bases, leaving 8 bases between them. This CDR3 is built from 13 residues. Germline CDR1 reads SGHVS; CDR2 reads FQNEAQ. The CDR3 loop is CASSLGGRNEQFF. CDR3 nucleotides: TGTGCCAGCAGCTTAGGGGGGCGTAATGAGCAGTTCTTC.

The chain employs TRBV6-5 and TRBJ1-2; D is possibly TRBD1 (6 bases). The CDR3 covers 15 residues. Germline V CDR1 and CDR2: MNHEY, SVGAGI. Trimming shortened V by 2 bases and J by 4 bases, and 14 bases separated the two germline ends. The CDR3 DNA is TGTGCCAGCAGTTACGCAGAAGGGACACCCTATGGCTACACCTTC. Residues: CASSYAEGTPYGYTF.

The V call is TRBV5-4, the J call TRBJ2-3, with D possibly TRBD2 on 5 matching bases. Germline V CDR1 and CDR2: SGHNT, YYREEE (reference sequence). V was clipped by 1 base and J by 5 bases, with 11 bases between them. This CDR3 is 14 amino acids long. CDR3 sequence: CASSLPLAGDTQYF. DNA for the CDR3: TGTGCCAGCAGCTTGCCCCTAGCTGGAGATACGCAGTATTTT.

This chain connects TRBV29-1 to TRBJ2-3, with D possibly TRBD2 on 6 matching bases. The CDR3 extends over 13 amino acids. V was trimmed by 4 bases and J by 4 bases, leaving 12 bases between them. Germline V gene data show CDR1 as SQVTM and CDR2 as ANQGSEA. CDR3 nucleotide sequence: TGCAGCGTTGGGGGTGGGGAGGCAGATACGCAGTATTTT. This gives the protein CSVGGGEADTQYF.

The chain links TRBV7-3 to TRBJ2-2; TRBD1 is a possible D gene (6 bases). The CDR3 extends over 14 amino acids. The V end lost 5 bases, the J end lost 4 bases, and 11 bases lay between the germline ends. The germline V gene encodes CDR1 SGHTA and CDR2 FQGTGA. The CDR3: CASSLTGFTGELFF. The CDR3 region has the DNA TGTGCCAGCAGCCTTACAGGGTTCACCGGGGAGCTGTTTTTT. Supplemented by reference TRBV7-3 and TRBJ2-2, the full variable domain reads GAGVSQTPSNKVTEKGKYVELRCDPISGHTALYWYRQSLGQGPEFLIYFQGTGAADDSGLPNDRFFAVRPEGSVSTLKIQRTERGDSAVYLCASSLTGFTGELFFGEGSRLTVL.

The chain recombines TRBV12-5 with TRBJ2-7; D is unresolved. The CDR3 covers 12 residues. V lost 1 base and J 4 bases, leaving 5 bases between the germline ends. The germline V gene encodes CDR1 LGHNT and CDR2 FRNRAP. The CDR3 sequence: CASGLAPYEQYF. The DNA for the CDR3 is TGTGCTAGTGGTTTGGCGCCATACGAGCAGTACTTC.

This clonotype was found once. This chain links TRBV24-1 with TRBJ1-1; TRBD1 is a possible D gene (5 bases). The V gene lost 9 bases and the J gene lost 3 bases, with 16 bases spanning the gap. Germline CDR1 and CDR2: KGHDR and SFDVKD. The CDR3 has 14 amino acids. The CDR3 loop is CATQQHGGDTEAFF. The CDR3 DNA sequence: TGTGCCACCCAGCAACACGGGGGGGACACTGAAGCTTTCTTT.